Listed below are T cell receptor beta chains from one sample, sequenced in a study of early T cells in non-severe SARS-CoV-2 infection. TCRdb itself ran the 5' RACE reads through MiXCR, one entry per CDR3 protein. This sample has some 66,000 distinct CDR3 sequences, with less than 15% found just once. The specimen sequenced was whole blood. These receptors came from an adult who was a healthcare worker with PCR-confirmed SARS-CoV-2 infection or an uninfected control (not recorded which). The CDR3 runs from the conserved cysteine through the conserved F or W. A D gene is named only where the DNA matches it firmly. Expanded clones get a size class; other rows say once, few or many, or leave the size out.

J gene | clone size | V gene | D gene | CDR3 protein | CDR3 DNA
TRBJ1-1 | many | TRBV6-6 | - | CASSLMPGTEAFF | TGTGCCAGCAGTCTTATGCCGGGCACTGAAGCTTTCTTT
TRBJ2-3 | - | TRBV7-2 | - | CASSTEGRNTDTQYF | TGTGCCAGCAGCACGGAGGGCCGTAACACAGATACGCAGTATTTT
TRBJ1-5 | few | TRBV6-1 | - | CASATAGNQPQHF | TGTGCCAGCGCCACAGCGGGCAATCAGCCCCAGCATTTT
TRBJ1-1 | many | TRBV3-1 | - | CASSPRQRNTEAFF | TGTGCCAGCAGCCCCCGACAGAGGAACACTGAAGCTTTCTTT
TRBJ2-7 | few | TRBV11-1 | TRBD2 | CASSLASGRLPTYEQYF | TGTGCCAGCAGCTTAGCGAGCGGGAGGCTTCCTACCTACGAGCAGTACTTC
TRBJ1-5 | many | TRBV29-1 | - | CSVGDGREPQHF | TGCAGCGTTGGGGATGGAAGGGAGCCCCAGCATTTT
TRBJ1-1 | - | TRBV10-1 | - | CASFGENTEAFF | TGCGCCAGCTTCGGGGAGAACACTGAAGCTTTCTTT
TRBJ2-3 | - | TRBV5-4 | - | CASSLDPRGLTDTQYF | TGTGCCAGCAGCTTGGACCCCAGGGGTTTGACAGATACGCAGTATTTT
TRBJ1-1 | few | TRBV12-3/TRBV12-4 | - | CASSITWDTEAFF | TGTGCCAGCAGCATCACCTGGGACACTGAAGCTTTCTTT
TRBJ2-1 | many | TRBV13 | - | CASSSGGVLPYNEQFF | TGTGCCAGCAGCTCTGGTGGGGTACTTCCCTACAATGAGCAGTTCTTC
TRBJ2-1 | few | TRBV7-3 | - | CASSPMGGSRTYNEQFF | TGTGCCAGCAGCCCGATGGGGGGAAGTCGCACCTACAATGAGCAGTTCTTC
TRBJ2-1 | - | TRBV7-9 | - | CASSSGSRGHEQFF | TGTGCCAGCAGTTCGGGGAGTCGGGGGCATGAGCAGTTCTTC
TRBJ2-7 | - | TRBV6-2/TRBV6-3 | TRBD1 | CASCSSGTGIWYEQYF | TGTGCCAGCTGCTCTTCCGGGACAGGGATATGGTACGAGCAGTACTTC
TRBJ1-5 | few | TRBV6-5 | TRBD1 | CASSPGKGGHQPQHF | TGTGCCAGCAGCCCGGGTAAAGGGGGCCATCAGCCCCAGCATTTT
TRBJ2-1 | few | TRBV12-3/TRBV12-4 | TRBD1 | CASSLGTGDEQFF | TGTGCCAGCAGTTTGGGGACAGGAGATGAGCAGTTCTTC
TRBJ2-2 | few | TRBV20-1 | - | CSARDRSTGELFF | TGCAGTGCTAGGGACCGATCCACCGGGGAGCTGTTTTTT
TRBJ1-1 | - | TRBV6-1 | - | CATRRSGNTEAFF | TGTGCCACCCGGAGATCGGGGAACACTGAAGCTTTCTTT
TRBJ2-7 | many | TRBV29-1 | TRBD2 | CSARTSGGAYEQYF | TGCAGCGCCCGGACTAGCGGGGGAGCCTACGAGCAGTACTTC
TRBJ2-7 | few | TRBV1 | - | CTSSQARSAHGPGHEQYF | TGCACCAGCAGCCAAGCTCGGTCTGCCCATGGACCAGGGCACGAGCAGTACTTC
TRBJ2-3 | - | TRBV12-3/TRBV12-4 | - | CASSLSGGTDTQYF | TGTGCCAGCAGTTTGTCAGGGGGCACAGATACGCAGTATTTT
TRBJ2-3 | few | TRBV3-1 | - | CASSQDRTDNQPQYF | TGTGCCAGCAGCCAAGATCGGACAGATAATCAGCCCCAGTATTTT
TRBJ2-1 | - | TRBV5-1 | TRBD2 | CASSLTSGANNEQFF | TGCGCCAGCAGCTTGACTAGCGGGGCCAACAATGAGCAGTTCTTC
TRBJ2-7 | once | TRBV29-1 | - | CSVRAPGEQYF | TGCAGCGTCCGGGCCCCCGGCGAGCAGTACTTC
TRBJ2-5 | few | TRBV18 | - | CASSPSLQTQYF | TGTGCCAGCTCACCCTCCTTACAGACCCAGTACTTC
TRBJ1-1 | - | TRBV11-3 | - | CASSLGQENTEAFF | TGTGCCAGCAGCTTAGGCCAAGAGAACACTGAAGCTTTCTTT
TRBJ2-2 | many | TRBV7-7 | - | CASSPWGGSNTGELFF | TGTGCCAGCAGCCCCTGGGGTGGTTCGAACACCGGGGAGCTGTTTTTT
TRBJ2-1 | few | TRBV6-2/TRBV6-3 | - | CASNTGLPNEQFF | TGTGCCAGCAATACAGGGCTTCCCAATGAGCAGTTCTTC
TRBJ1-3 | few | TRBV7-6 | - | CASSQRRSGNTIYF | TGTGCCAGCAGCCAACGACGGTCTGGAAACACCATATATTTT
TRBJ2-7 | - | TRBV28 | - | CASSLTPGQYEQYF | TGTGCCAGCAGTTTAACCCCGGGCCAGTACGAGCAGTACTTC
TRBJ2-1 | many | TRBV6-1 | - | CASSERSGSASSYNEQFF | TGTGCCAGCAGTGAACGGTCCGGGAGCGCCAGCTCCTACAATGAGCAGTTCTTC